This T cell receptor (beta chain) was captured in a study of T-cell memory formation after mild COVID-19. Each CDR3 protein is one row after TCRdb ran MiXCR on the 5' RACE reads. The data hold tens of thousands of distinct CDR3 sequences, with under 7.5% observed a single time. This clonotype was counted between two and nine times. The CDR3 contains 12 residues. Trimming shortened V by 1 base and J by 4 bases, and 4 bases separated the two germline ends. Per germline, CDR1 LGHNA and CDR2 YSLEER. The specimen sequenced was PBMCs or a T cell subset sorted from them (not recorded which). The receptor was isolated from a man between 18 and 35 years old who had mild COVID-19 (a few samples of this study predate the infection). Cell type and time point are not known. The chain links TRBV4-3 to TRBJ1-1; D ambiguous. The CDR3 bases are TGCGCCAGCAGCCAAGTTGGCACTGAAGCTTTCTTT. Protein product: CASSQVGTEAFF.